This T cell receptor beta chain was sequenced for a study of blood T cell repertoires in COVID-19. Across the study: In each case, the material was cDNA or gDNA derived from T cells, B-cell-depleted T cells, or PBMCs.

Participants were aged about 18 to 90 years from approximately 24 US areas. Assay: immunoSEQ multiplex PCR; the TCRdb copy retains only in-frame clones and omits some. The sample shows 150,000 to 200,000 clones, around 82% of them seen only once. Germline loops: CDR1 SGHRS, CDR2 YFSETQ. The V and J ends lost 4 bases and 3 bases, in that order; junction bases with no gene match: 6. The CDR3 runs to 15 residues. This clonotype originated in a man in his forties who had recovered from COVID-19. Sequenced sample: PBMCs or T cells enriched from blood (not recorded which). The rearrangement links TRBV5-1 to TRBJ2-7, with 11 bases lining up with TRBD1. The DNA of the CDR3 is TGCGCCAGCAGCGAGGCCGGGACAGGGGGCTACGAGCAGTACTTC. This encodes CASSEAGTGGYEQYF. Full variable domain (missing parts from reference TRBV5-1 and TRBJ2-7): KAGVTQTPRYLIKTRGQQVTLSCSPISGHRSVSWYQQTPGQGLQFLFEYFSETQRNKGNFPGRFSGRQFSNSRSEMNVSTLELGDSALYLCASSEAGTGGYEQYFGPGTRLTVT.